Included here is one T cell receptor beta chain sequence, with context. What antigen it recognizes has not been identified. No base quality values were provided; no much bigger clone lies one nucleotide off. The record originates from a study of T cells in Graves' hyperthyroidism and ophthalmopathy (dated by TCRdb to 2018 to 2020). In terms of the full investigation: Peripheral blood was sampled at the time of initial diagnosis, prior to any treatment. For training and testing, the 110 or so patients in the discovery cohort were randomly divided in a 7:3 ratio. After sampling, hyperthyroidism patients received methimazole starting at 30 mg daily, and ophthalmopathy patients received high-dose intravenous methylprednisolone. Whether ophthalmopathy could be predicted prospectively was tested in an independent validation cohort made up of under 20 hyperthyroidism patients plus 17 patients who later progressed to ophthalmopathy. The paper reports TCR Vbeta CDR3 sequencing of approximately 130 peripheral blood samples: 40 to 45 ophthalmopathy, 75 to 80 hyperthyroidism and roughly 17 progressor patients. To identify distinguishing TCR V-J signatures, a discovery cohort of some 99 patients was used, comprising under 45 with Graves' ophthalmopathy and around 60 with stable Graves' hyperthyroidism. Thyroid tissue and blood T-cell repertoires from six Graves' hyperthyroidism patients were also compared in the study.

The TCR beta CDR3 regions were amplified from the RNA transcripts. A first-round RT-PCR of the TCR CDR3 used the HTBI primer set with the Qiagen OneStep RT-PCR kit. Libraries were constructed in a second round of multiplex PCR, after which size selection and purification were performed. Libraries were sequenced paired-end with 100 bp reads on an Illumina HiSeq2000. Per the authors' processing: SOAPnuke was used to process the raw data, throwing out any read that contained adapters or uncalled bases, had a mean Phred below 15, or lacked an exact constant-primer or identifier match. High-quality paired reads were merged with COPE v1.2.5, and unique nucleotide sequences were defined as clonotypes. MiTCR v1.1 was used to align the clonotypes against IMGT TRBV, TRBD and TRBJ reference segments. Only V-J combinations with frequency above 0.0001, covering about 99% of repertoires, were analysed. A TCS score was defined as the ratio between F50 (clonal expansion) and ExV (chaos), using BLOSUM62-based TCRdist between CDR3 peptides within each V-J. Welch's t-statistics and random forest reduced around 550 V-J features to fewer than 15, which were used in a naive Bayes classifier (R e1071). The public reads were quality trimmed at Q25 with fastp and then assembled into clones with MiXCR by TCRdb, keeping productive beta chains. Rows matching on CDR3 protein sequence are summarized as one entry with the most common DNA and genes. The V and J calls come from TCRdb's annotation, not from the publication. Here the sample has around 520,000 distinct CDR3 sequences; approximately 15% occur a single time. The leading ten clones occupy 17% of the sample.

Trimming takes 5 bases off V and 1 base off J; junction bases not matched to a gene: 7. The CDR3, from cysteine to phenylalanine, totals 16 residues. CDR3 DNA only is kept here, 48 bases in frame from base 1. The CDR1 and CDR2 encoded by the germline V gene are SGDLS and YYNGEE. Stable Graves' hyperthyroidism was defined as the absence of progression to ophthalmopathy over 18 months of follow-up. Hyperthyroidism patients were newly diagnosed, with disease duration under 2 months, and aged 18 to 65 years. Exclusion was applied to patients with uncontrolled infections, other autoimmune diseases, pregnancy or lactation. Diagnoses relied on clinical symptoms, serum thyroxine and TRAb, thyroid ultrasound and orbital computed tomography. Ficoll-Paque density gradient centrifugation was used to isolate PBMCs from around 10 ml of fresh peripheral blood. Total RNA was extracted using Trizol reagent, and RNA quality was assessed on an Agilent 2100 Bioanalyzer.

Findings and caveats that apply to the study as a whole: During validation, the model predicted progression to ophthalmopathy a median of approximately 7 months ahead of onset, with approximately 70% sensitivity and about 72% specificity. No statistical method was used to fix the sample size in advance, and group allocation was not hidden from the investigators. A model built on a 13 V-J signature distinguished ophthalmopathy from stable hyperthyroidism, reaching about 88% sensitivity and about 81% specificity in cross-validation and 80%/75% in testing. Most expanded thyroid clonotypes (frequency above 0.001) were also found in blood, which suggests that blood repertoires may mirror thyroid immune responses.

Rearrangement joined TRBV9 to TRBJ2-2; 8 nucleotides in the junction match TRBD1. Sequenced input: blood. The TCR comes from a woman younger than 30 with Graves' hyperthyroidism. The CDR3 protein is CASSEKGQGNTGELFF. DNA sequence: TGTGCCAGCAGTGAGAAAGGACAGGGGAACACCGGGGAGCTGTTTTTT.